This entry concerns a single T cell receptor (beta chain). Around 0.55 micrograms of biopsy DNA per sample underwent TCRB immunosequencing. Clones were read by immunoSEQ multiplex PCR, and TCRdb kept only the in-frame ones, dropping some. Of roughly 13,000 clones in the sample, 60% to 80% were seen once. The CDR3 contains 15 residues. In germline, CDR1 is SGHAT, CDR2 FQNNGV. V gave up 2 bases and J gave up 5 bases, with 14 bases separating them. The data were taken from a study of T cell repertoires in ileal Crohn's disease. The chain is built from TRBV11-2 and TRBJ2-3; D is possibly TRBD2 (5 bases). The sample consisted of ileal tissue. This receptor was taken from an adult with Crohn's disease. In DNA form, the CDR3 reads TGTGCCAGCAGCTTACGAGGGAGCCCGCGAGATACGCAGTATTTT. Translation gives CASSLRGSPRDTQYF.